A single sample is the source of the 13 T cell receptor beta chains below, sequenced in a study of tumor and adjacent non-tumor tissue in lung cancer. This sample's RNA came from whole unsorted tissue. Distant lung tissue was collected more than 3 cm away from the tumor edge. TCRbeta libraries were built with three rounds of nested PCR, modified from ARM-PCR. TCRdb used MiXCR to reprocess the multiplex PCR reads, holding one entry per CDR3 protein. This sample has tens of thousands of distinct CDR3 sequences, with around 61% found just once. Sequencing input: distant non-tumor lung tissue. These receptors were collected from a man in his 70s with non-small cell lung cancer.

A word on this clonotype: Likely a read error: the CDR3 ends without its conserved phenylalanine or tryptophan. V is TRBV4-1 and J is TRBJ2-7; 7 positions agree with TRBD1. This CDR3 contains 15 residues. The ends lost 2 bases at V and 2 bases at J; junction bases unmatched: 6. Germline V gene sequence: CDR1 MGHRA, CDR2 YSYEKL. The CDR3 DNA follows: TGCGCCAGCAGCCAAAGAGACAGGGAGCCCTACGAGCAGTACTCC. Protein product: CASSQRDREPYEQYS.

A word on this clonotype: One end of the junction varies from germline; a read error may be responsible. J is TRBJ2-6 and V is TRBV6-1; perhaps TRBD1 as D (6 bases). Germline V lookup: CDR1 MNHNS, CDR2 SASEGT. The CDR3 spans 16 residues. Here the CDR3 DNA reads TGTGCCAGCAGTGCCAAGGACAGCTCTAGGGCCAACGTCCTGGCTTTC. The encoded protein is CASSAKDSSRANVLAF.

About this clonotype: The junction differs from germline at one of its ends, possibly a read error. The genes are TRBV6-5 and TRBJ1-5; 9 positions agree with TRBD1. The CDR3 sequence is 16 residues long. Germline V gives CDR1 MNHEY, CDR2 SVGAGI. The CDR3 DNA follows: TGTGTCAGCAGCCGCGGGACAGGGAAAGAGAATCAGCCCCAGCATTTC. This sequence encodes CVSSRGTGKENQPQHF.

About this clonotype: Since no conserved phenylalanine or tryptophan closes the CDR3, a read error is the likely cause. The genes are TRBV5-5 and TRBJ1-1, with D perhaps TRBD1 (6 bases). Per the germline V gene, CDR1 is SGHKS and CDR2 is YYEKEE (reference sequence). The CDR3 length is 16 residues. This CDR3 reads CARSLGAGQMNTEAFI. DNA of the CDR3: TGTGCCAGAAGCTTGGGGGCAGGACAGATGAACACTGAAGCTTTCATT.

The chain is built from TRBV6-2 or TRBV6-3 and TRBJ2-1; D gene uncertain. Germline V gene sequence: CDR1 MNHEY, CDR2 SVGEGT. This CDR3 contains 14 residues. V lost 10 bases, J lost 4 bases, and 17 bases lay in between. The CDR3: CATKDTGEYNEQFF. The CDR3 DNA follows: TGTGCCACCAAAGACACCGGCGAATACAATGAGCAGTTCTTC.

The chain carries TRBV10-3 and TRBJ1-2, with unresolved D. The germline V gene has CDR1 ENHRY and CDR2 SYGVKD. The V gene lost 4 bases and the J gene lost 8 bases, with 17 bases spanning the gap. The CDR3 runs 14 residues. Written as DNA, the CDR3 is TGTGCCATCAGTGCGGGAATTGTGCGCTACGGCTACACCTTC. Protein: CAISAGIVRYGYTF.

About this clonotype itself: Its ends do not fully match the called genes, so a read error is possible. This chain links TRBV6-1 with TRBJ2-4; TRBD2 aligns across 10 bases. This CDR3 contains 18 residues. Germline CDR1 reads MNHNS; CDR2 reads SASEGT. This CDR3 reads CPSSEIGLAGVETDIQYF. DNA for the CDR3: TGTCCCAGCAGTGAAATAGGGCTAGCGGGAGTAGAAACGGACATTCAGTACTTC.

Concerning this clonotype itself: This likely comes from a read error, as the CDR3 has no conserved phenylalanine or tryptophan at its end. The chain couples TRBV20-1 to TRBJ1-1; weak D call: TRBD1 (6 bases). Trimming stripped 8 bases from V and 0 bases from J, with 13 bases between. Germline V gene data show CDR1 as DFQATT and CDR2 as SNEGSKA (reference sequence). This CDR3 contains 13 residues. CDR3 nucleotide sequence: TGCAGTCACAGGGTCGCGGTGAACACTGAAGCTTTCCTC. As protein: CSHRVAVNTEAFL.

On this clonotype itself: The junction shows a germline mismatch at one end, possibly a read error. This chain links TRBV6-1 with TRBJ1-2; D possibly corresponds to TRBD1 (6 bases). CDR3 length: 14 residues. Per the germline V gene, CDR1 is MNHNS and CDR2 is SASEGT. The CDR3 is CGSSCTPGAYGYTF. For the CDR3, the DNA is TGTGGCAGCAGCTGCACCCCAGGGGCCTATGGCTACACCTTC.

A word on this clonotype: A much larger clonotype is one base distant, so this may be a read error. The chain combines TRBV6-6 with TRBJ2-1; D remains ambiguous. Trimming took 4 bases from V and 1 from J, leaving 8 bases between them. CDR3 length: 14 amino acids. The V gene's germline CDR1 is MNHNY and CDR2 SVGAGI (reference sequence). The CDR3 here is CASSWRRSYNEQFF. CDR3 sequence (DNA): TGTGCCAGCAGTTGGCGGAGATCCTACAATGAGCAGTTCTTC.

As for this clonotype: As the CDR3 is not closed by the conserved phenylalanine or tryptophan, this likely results from a read error. This chain connects TRBV12-3 or TRBV12-4 to TRBJ1-1; the match to TRBD1 covers 7 bases. The CDR3 is 14 residues long. The CDR3 nucleotides read TGTGCCAACAGTCCAGGGACAGACAACACTGAAGCTTTCTAT. Protein product: CANSPGTDNTEAFY.

Turning to this clonotype: The junction does not match germline at one end; this may be a read error. The J gene is TRBJ1-3, the V gene TRBV29-1; possibly TRBD1 for D (6 bases). The V gene's germline CDR1 is SQVTM and CDR2 ANQGSEA. This CDR3 comprises 17 residues. For the CDR3, the DNA is TGTAGTGTTGAACCCCCCGGGGCAGGGGCGGGGGGAAACACCACATATTTT. Protein: CSVEPPGAGAGGNTTYF.

About this clonotype itself: At one boundary the junction diverges from the germline segment, which might be a read error. V and J are TRBV20-1 and TRBJ2-3; D is perhaps TRBD2 (5 bases). Germline CDR1 reads DFQATT; CDR2 reads SNEGSKA (reference sequence). The CDR3 extends over 17 amino acids. CDR3 nucleotides: TGCGGTGCTACGACCTTGACTAACGGGTTTAGCACAGATACGCAGTATTTT. It translates to CGATTLTNGFSTDTQYF.